A single sample is the source of the 14 T cell receptor beta chains below, sequenced in a study of post-analysis software for immune sequencing data. Unique-molecular-identifier-tagged TCR beta cDNA libraries were used. TCRdb reprocessed the PCR reads with MiXCR, giving one entry per CDR3 protein. The sample has 650,000 to 900,000 distinct CDR3 sequences; around 46% are singletons. General observations from the study: Higher frequency in patients than in controls was seen for five TRBV segments, with TRBV5-6, TRBV5-1 and TRBV20-1 among them.

Their recognized antigens are unknown. The material sequenced was blood. The receptors shown here come from a girl aged 5 to 17 with multiple sclerosis.

The table lists this clonotype with a few counts. V is TRBV15 and J is TRBJ2-1; D gene ambiguous. The CDR3 totals 12 residues. With 5 bases removed from V and 2 bases from J, the gap between germline ends came to 4 bases. Germline V lookup: CDR1 LNHNV, CDR2 YYDKDF (reference sequence). DNA for the CDR3: TGTGCCACCAGCGAGGCCTACAATGAGCAGTTCTTC. Translating gives CATSEAYNEQFF.

This clonotype has more than one count but fewer than ten. V and J are TRBV12-3 or TRBV12-4 and TRBJ2-1, with 7 bases aligning to TRBD1. V gave up 5 bases and J gave up 6 bases; unmatched junction bases: 10. The CDR3 loop spans 15 amino acids. The CDR3 protein is CASSPDRVEGNEQFF. The CDR3, as DNA: TGTGCCAGCAGTCCAGACAGGGTTGAGGGCAATGAGCAGTTCTTC.

The chain combines TRBV6-2 or TRBV6-3 with TRBJ2-1; 7 bases are a match to TRBD2. J gave up 8 bases and V 8 bases, and 15 bases lay outside the gene matches. Germline V gene data show CDR1 as MNHEY and CDR2 as SVGEGT. The CDR3 has 15 residues. CDR3 DNA sequence: TGTGCCAGCCTTGGCGGCGGCGGGAGATCCGATGAGCAGTTCTTC. Its translation is CASLGGGGRSDEQFF.

This clonotype was observed a handful of times. The chain is built from TRBV20-1 and TRBJ2-1; D is unclear. This CDR3 region has 13 residues. V was cut by 5 bases and J by 5 bases, with 13 bases left in between. The V gene's germline CDR1 is DFQATT and CDR2 SNEGSKA (reference sequence). This chain's CDR3 is CSAGPWGNNEQFF. The DNA for the CDR3 is TGCAGTGCTGGACCCTGGGGAAACAATGAGCAGTTCTTC.

V is TRBV3-1 and J is TRBJ1-2; TRBD1 might be the D (5 bases). Germline loops: CDR1 LGHDT, CDR2 YNNKEL (reference sequence). The CDR3 is 14 amino acids. The ends were cut back, 4 bases at V and 7 bases at J, with 16 bases in the middle. CDR3 protein: CASSPGGASAGYTF. Written as DNA, the CDR3 is TGTGCCAGCAGCCCCGGAGGGGCCTCGGCTGGCTACACCTTC.

This clonotype was detected a few times. V usage is TRBV7-9 and J usage is TRBJ2-2; no definite D call. The V end lost 1 base, the J end lost 5 bases, and 5 bases lay between the germline ends. CDR3 length equals 13 residues. Germline V CDR1 and CDR2: SEHNR, FQNEAQ (reference sequence). The CDR3 coding sequence is TGTGCCAGCAGCTTAGTCCAGACCGGGGAGCTGTTTTTT. Protein product: CASSLVQTGELFF.

The chain employs TRBV7-2 and TRBJ1-5, with D maybe TRBD1 (6 bases). The CDR3 sequence is 15 residues long. The V gene lost 5 bases and the J gene lost 4 bases, with 15 bases spanning the gap. In germline, CDR1 is SGHTA, CDR2 FQGNSA. CDR3 in amino acids: CASSLTGNANQPQHF. The DNA for the CDR3 is TGTGCCAGCAGCCTTACAGGGAACGCGAATCAGCCCCAGCATTTT.

This clonotype was recorded a few times. The V gene is TRBV20-1, the J gene TRBJ2-7; D perhaps matches TRBD2 (5 bases). This CDR3 has 17 amino acids. Trimming removed 4 bases from V and 2 bases from J, with 24 bases in between. Germline V CDR1 and CDR2: DFQATT, SNEGSKA (reference sequence). The CDR3 DNA sequence: TGCAGTGCTACAACACTAACCGGGATTCCTTCTACCTACGAGCAGTACTTC. It encodes CSATTLTGIPSTYEQYF.

J is TRBJ2-5 and V is TRBV7-9; 7 nucleotides agree with TRBD1. The length of the CDR3 is 12 residues. Germline V gene data show CDR1 as SEHNR and CDR2 as FQNEAQ (reference sequence). V trimming: 4 bases; J trimming: 5 bases; junction bases outside the gene matches: 1. The CDR3: CASSWGQETQYF. CDR3 bases: TGTGCCAGCAGCTGGGGACAGGAGACCCAGTACTTC. Variable domain in full (rest from reference TRBV7-9 and TRBJ2-5): DTGVSQNPRHKITKRGQNVTFRCDPISEHNRLYWYRQTLGQGPEFLTYFQNEAQLEKSRLLSDRFSAERPKGSFSTLEIQRTEQGDSAMYLCASSWGQETQYFGPGTRLLVL.

This clonotype was observed many times. The chain is built from TRBV13 and TRBJ2-7; 9 bases line up with TRBD1. After removal of 4 bases from V and 4 bases from J, the junction contained 11 bases not matched to a gene. This CDR3 is built from 16 residues. From germline, CDR1 is PRHDT and CDR2 FYEKMQ (reference sequence). CDR3 loop: CASSWKLRGQGYEQYF. The CDR3 DNA reads TGTGCCAGCAGCTGGAAGCTTCGCGGACAGGGGTACGAGCAGTACTTC.

The chain employs TRBV29-1 and TRBJ2-1, with D perhaps matching TRBD2 (6 bases). CDR1 is SQVTM, CDR2 ANQGSEA, per germline. The length of the CDR3 is 14 residues. Trimming removed 6 bases from V and 6 bases from J, with 18 bases in between. The CDR3 reads CSVGGLRYGNEQFF. CDR3 nucleotides: TGCAGCGTGGGGGGACTTCGATACGGCAATGAGCAGTTCTTC.

The genes are TRBV28 and TRBJ1-6, with 11 bases identical to TRBD1. The CDR3 is 15 residues long. The germline CDR1 and CDR2 sequences are MDHEN and SYDVKM. The junction had 14 bases not matched to a gene; V was cut back by 5 bases and J by 17 bases. The CDR3 nucleotides are TGTGCCAGCAGTCCCTTTGGGACAGGGGGGGATCGCGTCCACTTT. Encoded protein: CASSPFGTGGDRVHF.

The chain carries TRBV24-1 and TRBJ2-3, with TRBD2 identical over 13 bases. With 4 bases clipped from V and 5 bases from J, the junction kept 5 bases outside the gene matches. Germline V gene sequence: CDR1 KGHDR, CDR2 SFDVKD. This CDR3 is 16 amino acids long. The CDR3 loop is CATSEWTSGRGDTQYF. In nucleotides, the CDR3 is TGTGCCACCAGTGAGTGGACTAGCGGGAGAGGAGATACGCAGTATTTT.

The V gene is TRBV10-3, the J gene TRBJ2-3, with unresolved D. Germline CDR1 and CDR2: ENHRY and SYGVKD. Trimming took 0 bases from V and 4 from J, leaving 8 bases between them. CDR3 length: 14 residues. The CDR3 here is CAISESRVADTQYF. The CDR3, as DNA: TGTGCCATCAGTGAGTCTCGGGTTGCAGATACGCAGTATTTT.